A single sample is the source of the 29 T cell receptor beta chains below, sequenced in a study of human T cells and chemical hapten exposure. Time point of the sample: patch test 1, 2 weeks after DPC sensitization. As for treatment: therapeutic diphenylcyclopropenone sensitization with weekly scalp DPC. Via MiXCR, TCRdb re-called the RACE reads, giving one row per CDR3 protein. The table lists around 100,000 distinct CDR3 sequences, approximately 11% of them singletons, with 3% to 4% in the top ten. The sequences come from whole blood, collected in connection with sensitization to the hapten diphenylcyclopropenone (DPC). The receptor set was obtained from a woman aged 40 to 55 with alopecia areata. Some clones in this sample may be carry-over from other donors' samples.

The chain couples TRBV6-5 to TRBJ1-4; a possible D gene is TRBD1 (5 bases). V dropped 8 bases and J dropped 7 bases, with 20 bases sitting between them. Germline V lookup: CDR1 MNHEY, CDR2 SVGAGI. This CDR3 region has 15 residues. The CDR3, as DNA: TGTGCCAGCGGGTCGGGACGCCTTGTGGGTGAAAAACTGTTTTTT. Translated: CASGSGRLVGEKLFF.

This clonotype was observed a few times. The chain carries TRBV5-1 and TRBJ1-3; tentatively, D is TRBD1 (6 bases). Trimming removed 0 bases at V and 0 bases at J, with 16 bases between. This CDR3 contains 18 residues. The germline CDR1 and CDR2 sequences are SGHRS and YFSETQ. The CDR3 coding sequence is TGCGCCAGCAGCTTGGAACCCTTGGGGGCTAGCTCTGGAAACACCATATATTTT. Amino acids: CASSLEPLGASSGNTIYF. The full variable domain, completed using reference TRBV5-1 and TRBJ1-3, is KAGVTQTPRYLIKTRGQQVTLSCSPISGHRSVSWYQQTPGQGLQFLFEYFSETQRNKGNFPGRFSGRQFSNSRSEMNVSTLELGDSALYLCASSLEPLGASSGNTIYFGEGSWLTVV.

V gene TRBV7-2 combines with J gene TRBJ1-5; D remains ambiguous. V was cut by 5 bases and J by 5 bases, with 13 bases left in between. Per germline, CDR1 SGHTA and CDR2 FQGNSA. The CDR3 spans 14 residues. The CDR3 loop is CASSIPGADQPQHF. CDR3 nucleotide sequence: TGTGCCAGCAGCATTCCGGGCGCAGATCAGCCCCAGCATTTT.

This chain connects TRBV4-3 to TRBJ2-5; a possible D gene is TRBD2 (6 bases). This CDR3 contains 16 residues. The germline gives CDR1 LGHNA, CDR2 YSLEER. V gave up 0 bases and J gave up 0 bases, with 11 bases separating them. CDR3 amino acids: CASSQDRDLYQETQYF. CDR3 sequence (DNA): TGCGCCAGCAGCCAAGACCGGGACTTGTACCAAGAGACCCAGTACTTC.

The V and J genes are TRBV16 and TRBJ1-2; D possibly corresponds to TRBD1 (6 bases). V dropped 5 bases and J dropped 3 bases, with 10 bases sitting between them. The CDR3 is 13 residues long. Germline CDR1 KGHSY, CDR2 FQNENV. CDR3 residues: CASSGGQHYGYTF. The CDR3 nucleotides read TGTGCCAGCAGCGGGGGACAACACTATGGCTACACCTTC. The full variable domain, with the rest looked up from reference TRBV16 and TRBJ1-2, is GEEVAQTPKHLVRGEGQKAKLYCAPIKGHSYVFWYQQVLKNEFKFLISFQNENVFDETGMPKERFSAKCLPNSPCSLEIQATKLEDSAVYFCASSGGQHYGYTFGSGTRLTVV.

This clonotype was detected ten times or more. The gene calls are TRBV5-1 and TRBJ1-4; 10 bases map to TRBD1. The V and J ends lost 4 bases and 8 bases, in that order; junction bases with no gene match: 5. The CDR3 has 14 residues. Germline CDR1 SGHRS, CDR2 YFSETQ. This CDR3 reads CASSRTGGGEKLFF. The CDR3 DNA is TGCGCCAGCAGCCGGACAGGGGGAGGCGAAAAACTGTTTTTT.

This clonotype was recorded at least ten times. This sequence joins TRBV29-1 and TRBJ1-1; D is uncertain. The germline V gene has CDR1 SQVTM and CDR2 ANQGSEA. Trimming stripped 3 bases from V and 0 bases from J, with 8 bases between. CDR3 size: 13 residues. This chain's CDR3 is CSVENRLNTEAFF. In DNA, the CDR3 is TGCAGCGTTGAGAACAGACTGAACACTGAAGCTTTCTTT.

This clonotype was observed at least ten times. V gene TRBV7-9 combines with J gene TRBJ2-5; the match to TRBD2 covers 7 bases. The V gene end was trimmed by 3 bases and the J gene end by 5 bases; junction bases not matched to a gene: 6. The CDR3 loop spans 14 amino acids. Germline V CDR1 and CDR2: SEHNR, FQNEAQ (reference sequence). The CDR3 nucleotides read TGTGCCAGCAGCTTGAGCGGGATAGGTGAGACCCAGTACTTC. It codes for CASSLSGIGETQYF.

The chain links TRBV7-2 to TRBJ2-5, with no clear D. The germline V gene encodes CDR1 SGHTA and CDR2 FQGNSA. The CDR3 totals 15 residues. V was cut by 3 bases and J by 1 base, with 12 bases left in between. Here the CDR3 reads CASSFGFQTQETQYF. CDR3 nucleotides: TGTGCCAGCAGCTTTGGATTCCAGACCCAAGAGACCCAGTACTTC.

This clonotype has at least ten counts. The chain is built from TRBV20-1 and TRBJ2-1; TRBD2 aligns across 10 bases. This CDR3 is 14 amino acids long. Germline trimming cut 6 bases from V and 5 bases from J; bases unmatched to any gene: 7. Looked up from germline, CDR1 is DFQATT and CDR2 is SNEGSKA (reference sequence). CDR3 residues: CSAPSGGGDNEQFF. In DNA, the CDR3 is TGCAGTGCCCCGAGCGGGGGGGGAGACAATGAGCAGTTCTTC.

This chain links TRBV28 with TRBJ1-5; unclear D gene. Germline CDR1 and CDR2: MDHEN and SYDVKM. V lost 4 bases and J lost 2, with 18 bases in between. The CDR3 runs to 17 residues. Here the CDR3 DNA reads TGTGCCAGCAGTTCGCCTCTACTCCTCCGTGGCAATCAGCCCCAGCATTTT. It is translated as CASSSPLLLRGNQPQHF.

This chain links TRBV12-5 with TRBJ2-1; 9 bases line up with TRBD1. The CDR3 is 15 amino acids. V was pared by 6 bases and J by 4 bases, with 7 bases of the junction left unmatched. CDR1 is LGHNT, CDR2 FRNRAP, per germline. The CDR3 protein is CASGPGTGNYNEQFF. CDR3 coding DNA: TGTGCTAGTGGCCCTGGGACAGGGAATTACAATGAGCAGTTCTTC.

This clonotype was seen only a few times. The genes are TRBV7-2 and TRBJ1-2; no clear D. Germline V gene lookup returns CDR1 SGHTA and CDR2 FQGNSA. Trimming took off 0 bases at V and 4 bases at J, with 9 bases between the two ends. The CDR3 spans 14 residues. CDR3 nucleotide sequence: TGTGCCAGCAGCTTAGCGCTTAACACCTATGGCTACACCTTC. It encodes CASSLALNTYGYTF.

The CDR3 reads CASSQDHRGRGNQPQHF. Here the CDR3 DNA reads TGCGCCAGCAGCCAAGATCATAGGGGAAGGGGCAATCAGCCCCAGCATTTT. This chain connects TRBV4-3 to TRBJ1-5, with D tentatively TRBD1 (5 bases). The CDR3 is 17 residues long. Germline loops: CDR1 LGHNA, CDR2 YSLEER. The V end lost 0 bases, the J end lost 2 bases, and 14 bases lay between the germline ends.

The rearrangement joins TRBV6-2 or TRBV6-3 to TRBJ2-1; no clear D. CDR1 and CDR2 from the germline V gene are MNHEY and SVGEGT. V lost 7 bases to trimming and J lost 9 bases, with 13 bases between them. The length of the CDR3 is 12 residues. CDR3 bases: TGTGCCAGCACTGAAAATTGGGGTGAGCAGTTCTTC. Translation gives CASTENWGEQFF.

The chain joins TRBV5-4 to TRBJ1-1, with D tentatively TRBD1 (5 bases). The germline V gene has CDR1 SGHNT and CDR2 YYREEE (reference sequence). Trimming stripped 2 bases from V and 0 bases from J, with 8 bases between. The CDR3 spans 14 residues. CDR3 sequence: CASSLRTLNTEAFF. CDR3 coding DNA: TGTGCCAGCAGCTTACGGACACTGAACACTGAAGCTTTCTTT.

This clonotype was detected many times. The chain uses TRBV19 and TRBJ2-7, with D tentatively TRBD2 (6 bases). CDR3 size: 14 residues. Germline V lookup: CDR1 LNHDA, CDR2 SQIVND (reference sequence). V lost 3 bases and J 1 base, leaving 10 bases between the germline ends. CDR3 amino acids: CASSISGRSYEQYF. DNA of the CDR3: TGTGCCAGTAGTATTAGCGGCAGGTCCTACGAGCAGTACTTC.

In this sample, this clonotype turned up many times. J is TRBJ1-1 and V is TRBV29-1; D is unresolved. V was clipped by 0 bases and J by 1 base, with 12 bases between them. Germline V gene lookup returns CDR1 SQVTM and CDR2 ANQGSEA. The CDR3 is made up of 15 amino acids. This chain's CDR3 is CSVEDLWGKNTEAFF. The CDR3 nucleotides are TGCAGCGTTGAAGATCTTTGGGGAAAGAACACTGAAGCTTTCTTT.

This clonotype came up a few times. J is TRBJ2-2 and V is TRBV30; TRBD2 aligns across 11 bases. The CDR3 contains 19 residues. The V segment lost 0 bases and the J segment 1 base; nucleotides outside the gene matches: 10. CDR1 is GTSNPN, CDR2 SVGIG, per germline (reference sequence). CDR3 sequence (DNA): TGTGCCTGGAGTGTCGGTGGGCTCCTAGCGGGAGGGAACACCGGGGAGCTGTTTTTT. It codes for CAWSVGGLLAGGNTGELFF.

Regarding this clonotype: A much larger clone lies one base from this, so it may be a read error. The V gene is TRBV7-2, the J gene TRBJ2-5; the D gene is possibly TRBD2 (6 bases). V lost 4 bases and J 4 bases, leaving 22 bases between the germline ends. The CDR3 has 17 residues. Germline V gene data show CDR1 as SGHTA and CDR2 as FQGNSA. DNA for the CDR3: TGTGCCAGCAGCTCGCCTACCCCTGGACTATCGGGAGAGACCCAGTACTTC. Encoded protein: CASSSPTPGLSGETQYF.

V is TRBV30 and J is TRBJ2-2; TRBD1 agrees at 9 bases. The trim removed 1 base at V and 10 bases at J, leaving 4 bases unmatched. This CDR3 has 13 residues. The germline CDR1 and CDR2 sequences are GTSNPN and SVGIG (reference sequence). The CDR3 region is CAWSEDRGVELFF. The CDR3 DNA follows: TGTGCCTGGAGTGAGGACAGGGGAGTGGAGCTGTTTTTT.

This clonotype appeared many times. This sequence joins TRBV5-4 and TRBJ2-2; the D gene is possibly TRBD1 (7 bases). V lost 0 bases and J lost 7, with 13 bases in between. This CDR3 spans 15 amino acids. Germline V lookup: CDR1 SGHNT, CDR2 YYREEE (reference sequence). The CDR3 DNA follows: TGTGCCAGCAGCTTGGGGAGGGGGCAAAGCGGGGAGCTGTTTTTT. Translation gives CASSLGRGQSGELFF.

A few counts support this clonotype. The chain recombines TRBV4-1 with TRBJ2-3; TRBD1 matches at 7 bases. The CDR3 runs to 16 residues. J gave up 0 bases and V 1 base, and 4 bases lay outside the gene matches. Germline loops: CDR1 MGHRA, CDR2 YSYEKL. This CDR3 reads CASSQGPGGSTDTQYF. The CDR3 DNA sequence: TGCGCCAGCAGCCAAGGACCAGGGGGTAGCACAGATACGCAGTATTTT.

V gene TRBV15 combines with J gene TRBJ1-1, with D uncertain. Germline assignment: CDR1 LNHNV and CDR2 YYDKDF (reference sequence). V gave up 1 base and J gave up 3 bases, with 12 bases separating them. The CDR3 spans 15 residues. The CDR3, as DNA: TGTGCCACCAGCAGAGGTGGTGTCGGAGACACTGAAGCTTTCTTT. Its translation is CATSRGGVGDTEAFF.

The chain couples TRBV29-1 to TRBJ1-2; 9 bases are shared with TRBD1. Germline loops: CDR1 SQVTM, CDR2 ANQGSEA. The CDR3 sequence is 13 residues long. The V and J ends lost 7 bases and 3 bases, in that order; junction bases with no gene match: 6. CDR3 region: CSATTGGYYGYTF. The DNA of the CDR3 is TGCAGCGCAACGACAGGGGGATACTATGGCTACACCTTC.

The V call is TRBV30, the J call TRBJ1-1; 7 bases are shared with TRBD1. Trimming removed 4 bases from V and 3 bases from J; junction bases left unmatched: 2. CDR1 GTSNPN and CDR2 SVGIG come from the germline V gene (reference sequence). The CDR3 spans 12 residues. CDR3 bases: TGTGCCTGGACCGGGACAGACACTGAAGCTTTCTTT. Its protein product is CAWTGTDTEAFF.

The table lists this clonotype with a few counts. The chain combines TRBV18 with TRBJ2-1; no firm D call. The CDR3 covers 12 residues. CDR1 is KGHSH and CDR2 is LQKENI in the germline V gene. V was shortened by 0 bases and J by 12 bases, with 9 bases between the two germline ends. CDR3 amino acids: CASSPPLEAQFF. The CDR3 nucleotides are TGTGCCAGCTCACCACCCTTAGAAGCGCAGTTCTTC. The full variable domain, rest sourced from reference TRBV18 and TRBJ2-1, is NAGVMQNPRHLVRRRGQEARLRCSPMKGHSHVYWYRQLPEEGLKFMVYLQKENIIDESGMPKERFSAEFPKEGPSILRIQQVVRGDSAAYFCASSPPLEAQFFGPGTRLTVL.

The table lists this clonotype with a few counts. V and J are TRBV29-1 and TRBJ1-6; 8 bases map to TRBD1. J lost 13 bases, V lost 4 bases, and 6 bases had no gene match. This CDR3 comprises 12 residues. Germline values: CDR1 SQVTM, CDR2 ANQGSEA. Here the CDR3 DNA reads TGCAGCGTTGGACAGGGGACCGGGCCCCTCCACTTT. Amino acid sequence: CSVGQGTGPLHF.

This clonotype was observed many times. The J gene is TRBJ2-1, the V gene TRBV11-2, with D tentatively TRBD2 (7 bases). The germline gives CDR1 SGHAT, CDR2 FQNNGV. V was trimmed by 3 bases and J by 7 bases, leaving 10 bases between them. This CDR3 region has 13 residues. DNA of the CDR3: TGTGCCAGCAGCTTCGGGGGGCGGAATGAGCAGTTCTTC. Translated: CASSFGGRNEQFF. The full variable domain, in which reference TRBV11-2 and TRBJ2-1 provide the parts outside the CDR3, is EAGVAQSPRYKIIEKRQSVAFWCNPISGHATLYWYQQILGQGPKLLIQFQNNGVVDDSQLPKDRFSAERLKGVDSTLKIQPAKLEDSAVYLCASSFGGRNEQFFGPGTRLTVL.